The 8 T cell receptor beta chains reported below all come from one sample, sequenced in a study of blood T cell repertoires in COVID-19. Some clones are missing from TCRdb's copy, which holds only in-frame ones; the method was immunoSEQ multiplex PCR. The sample carries 200,000 to 250,000 clones, 88% recorded once. Sequencing was carried out using PBMCs or T cells enriched from blood (not recorded which). Receptors originate from a woman in her forties or fifties with acute COVID-19.

This clone has ten or more counts. The gene calls are TRBV27 and TRBJ1-4, with a possible D match to TRBD1 (5 bases). V lost 6 bases and J lost 8, with 19 bases in between. The CDR3 is 15 residues long. Germline CDR1 and CDR2: MNHEY and SMNVEV (reference sequence). Here the CDR3 reads CASSGLGHLGEKLFF. CDR3 coding DNA: TGTGCCAGCAGCGGCCTCGGACATCTCGGGGAAAAACTGTTTTTT.

This sequence joins TRBV5-8 and TRBJ1-1; unclear D gene. The CDR3 runs 14 residues. Germline CDR1 SGHTS, CDR2 YDEGEE. Deletions cut 2 bases from V and 3 bases from J, with 11 bases between. CDR3 protein: CASSLQSGYTEAFF. The CDR3 DNA is TGTGCCAGCAGCTTACAGAGCGGGTACACTGAAGCTTTCTTT.

The rearrangement uses TRBV5-1 and TRBJ1-1; D is ambiguous. The V and J ends lost 3 bases and 2 bases respectively, with 11 bases between them. This CDR3 region has 14 residues. Germline V gene sequence: CDR1 SGHRS, CDR2 YFSETQ. In nucleotides, the CDR3 is TGCGCCAGCAGCTCTCCTAACCCAAACACTGAAGCTTTCTTT. This encodes CASSSPNPNTEAFF.

This clone was counted at least ten times. This rearrangement joins TRBV6-4 to TRBJ1-1, with D possibly TRBD1 on 5 matching bases. The germline V gene encodes CDR1 MRHNA and CDR2 SNTAGT. The ends were cut back, 5 bases at V and 0 bases at J, with 7 bases in the middle. CDR3 length: 13 residues. This CDR3 reads CASSRTLNTEAFF. The CDR3 DNA follows: TGTGCCAGCAGTAGGACATTGAACACTGAAGCTTTCTTT.

The rearrangement joins TRBV2 to TRBJ2-1; 8 bases fit TRBD2. This CDR3 comprises 14 residues. The V gene end was trimmed by 6 bases and the J gene end by 6 bases; junction bases not matched to a gene: 7. Germline CDR1 SNHLY, CDR2 FYNNEI. DNA of the CDR3: TGTGCCAGCAGAGAGGCTAGCGGGCGCAATGAGCAGTTCTTC. Its translation: CASREASGRNEQFF.

There are a few counts of this clone. The V call is TRBV6-2 or TRBV6-3, the J call TRBJ2-7; D remains unclear. The CDR3 sequence is 12 residues long. Germline lookup yields CDR1 MNHEY and CDR2 SVGEGT. V was shortened by 1 base and J by 3 bases, with 4 bases between the two germline ends. The CDR3 spells CASSYFSYEQYF. CDR3 in DNA: TGTGCCAGCAGTTACTTTAGCTACGAGCAGTACTTC.

CDR3: CASSKKSRDKTYEQYF. In DNA form, the CDR3 reads TGTGCCAGTAGTAAGAAATCCCGGGACAAGACCTACGAGCAGTACTTC. The V gene is TRBV19, the J gene TRBJ2-7; the D gene is possibly TRBD1 (6 bases). This CDR3 has 16 residues. The V gene's germline CDR1 is LNHDA and CDR2 SQIVND (reference sequence). V gave up 4 bases and J gave up 2 bases, with 18 bases separating them.

This clone was recorded only once. The J gene is TRBJ2-2, the V gene TRBV7-3; TRBD2 matches at 10 bases. Looked up from germline, CDR1 is SGHTA and CDR2 is FQGTGA. The CDR3 extends over 17 amino acids. V trimming: 2 bases; J trimming: 2 bases; junction bases outside the gene matches: 5. The CDR3 bases are TGTGCCAGCAGCTTAGGCGAGCGGGAGGGAAACACCGGGGAGCTGTTTTTT. It specifies CASSLGEREGNTGELFF.